The 32 T cell receptor beta chains presented below share a single source sample, sequenced in a study of T-cell reconstitution after alpha-beta-depleted transplantation in children. This sample's TCRbeta library carried unique molecular identifier barcodes. MiXCR, applied by TCRdb to the PCR reads, yields one record per CDR3 protein. Of some 300,000 distinct CDR3 sequences detected, 10% appear once; the ten largest clones hold less than 8%. The material was PBMCs, obtained before TCRalphabeta/CD19-depleted stem cell transplant. These receptors originate from a boy under two years old with acute myeloid leukemia, due to receive a stem cell transplant.

This clonotype was seen ten or more times. The J gene is TRBJ2-6, the V gene TRBV28, with D possibly TRBD1 on 6 matching bases. V lost 6 bases to trimming and J lost 2 bases, with 11 bases between them. This CDR3 is 15 amino acids long. Looked up from germline, CDR1 is MDHEN and CDR2 is SYDVKM. CDR3 sequence (DNA): TGTGCCAGCAGATCAACAGGGACTGGGGCCAACGTCCTGACTTTC. Protein sequence: CASRSTGTGANVLTF.

This clonotype was recorded many times. This chain links TRBV30 with TRBJ2-5, with TRBD2 as a possible D gene (6 bases). CDR1 is GTSNPN and CDR2 is SVGIG in the germline V gene (reference sequence). This CDR3 contains 13 residues. V was clipped by 2 bases and J by 2 bases, with 9 bases between them. CDR3 in amino acids: CAWSPGGQETQYF. The DNA of the CDR3 is TGTGCCTGGAGTCCTGGGGGGCAAGAGACCCAGTACTTC.

This clonotype has a count of ten or more. The rearrangement joins TRBV6-5 to TRBJ2-2, with D perhaps TRBD1 (5 bases). Per the germline V gene, CDR1 is MNHEY and CDR2 is SVGAGI. The CDR3 is 17 residues long. V was pared by 0 bases and J by 1 base, with 12 bases between. The CDR3 DNA follows: TGTGCCAGCAGTTACTCATTAGGGGTGGTGAACACCGGGGAGCTGTTTTTT. Protein sequence: CASSYSLGVVNTGELFF.

Many counts were recorded for this clonotype. The gene calls are TRBV28 and TRBJ1-5; no clear D. V shed 8 bases and J shed 5 bases, with 16 bases lying between them. The CDR3 sequence is 14 residues long. CDR1 is MDHEN and CDR2 is SYDVKM in the germline V gene. CDR3 in DNA: TGTGCCAGCGAGGAAGGTCCACCTTATCAGCCCCAGCATTTT. Protein product: CASEEGPPYQPQHF. The full variable domain, its missing parts supplied by reference TRBV28 and TRBJ1-5, is DVKVTQSSRYLVKRTGEKVFLECVQDMDHENMFWYRQDPGLGLRLIYFSYDVKMKEKGDIPEGYSVSREKKERFSLILESASTNQTSMYLCASEEGPPYQPQHFGDGTRLSIL.

As for this clonotype: Since a much larger clone is just one base distant, this may be a read error. The CDR3 here is CASSFGQGVVWGSYTIYF. The DNA of the CDR3 is TGTGCCAGCAGTTTTGGACAGGGCGTCGTGTGGGGCTCCTACACCATATATTTT. The chain uses TRBV28 and TRBJ1-3, with 8 bases identical to TRBD1. This CDR3 has 18 amino acids. J lost 8 bases, V lost 3 bases, and 18 bases had no gene match. Looked up from germline, CDR1 is MDHEN and CDR2 is SYDVKM.

A remark on this clonotype: At one end, the junction sequence differs from germline, possibly due to a read error. The gene calls are TRBV7-2 and TRBJ2-1; TRBD2 matches 13 bases. The CDR3 loop spans 15 amino acids. Per the germline V gene, CDR1 is SGHTA and CDR2 is FQGNSA. Written as DNA, the CDR3 is TGTGCCAGCAGCCGGACTAGCGGGGGATACAATGACCAGTTCTTC. This translates into CASSRTSGGYNDQFF.

This clonotype was counted many times. The CDR3 nucleotides read TGCGCCAGCAGATCAAAGGACGGGCACTACACCGGGGAGCTGTTTTTT. Translation: CASRSKDGHYTGELFF. The rearrangement uses TRBV5-1 and TRBJ2-2; D gene ambiguous. Looked up from germline, CDR1 is SGHRS and CDR2 is YFSETQ. Trimming left V 5 bases short and J 3 bases short, with 17 bases between. The CDR3 loop spans 16 amino acids.

This clonotype was picked up many times. The rearrangement links TRBV6-5 to TRBJ1-1; 8 nucleotides align to TRBD1. The CDR3 is 17 residues long. CDR1 is MNHEY, CDR2 SVGAGI, per germline. With 4 bases clipped from V and 5 bases from J, the junction kept 15 bases outside the gene matches. The CDR3 loop is CASSSWGTGILGTEAFF. For the CDR3, the DNA is TGTGCCAGCAGTTCTTGGGGGACAGGCATTCTGGGGACTGAAGCTTTCTTT.

This clonotype was seen repeatedly, ten times or more. The rearrangement uses TRBV7-8 and TRBJ2-2, with a possible D match to TRBD2 (6 bases). The V gene's germline CDR1 is SGHVS and CDR2 FQNEAQ. The ends were cut back, 4 bases at V and 8 bases at J, with 20 bases in the middle. The CDR3 covers 16 residues. The chain's CDR3 is CASSSRDWKGGGELFF. CDR3 DNA sequence: TGTGCCAGCAGCTCACGGGACTGGAAAGGAGGAGGGGAGCTGTTTTTT.

V is TRBV20-1 and J is TRBJ1-5; 11 positions agree with TRBD1. CDR3 length equals 15 residues. V shed 7 bases and J 4 bases; nucleotides not matched to a gene: 9. From germline, CDR1 is DFQATT and CDR2 SNEGSKA (reference sequence). As DNA, the CDR3 is TGCAGTGTCAACGGACAGGGGGCCAGGAATCAGCCCCAGCATTTT. Protein sequence: CSVNGQGARNQPQHF.

There are many counts of this clonotype. The rearrangement uses TRBV5-1 and TRBJ1-4, with 7 bases fitting TRBD1. The CDR3 runs 15 residues. Germline CDR1 is SGHRS and CDR2 is YFSETQ. Trimming at V came to 4 bases and at J to 5 bases, leaving 8 bases not matched to a gene. The DNA for the CDR3 is TGCGCCAGCAGCCTTGAAGGGGGACAGAATGAAAAACTGTTTTTT. It encodes CASSLEGGQNEKLFF.

There are many counts of this clonotype. The rearrangement uses TRBV21-1 and TRBJ2-3; TRBD1 is the table's D call, not checked against the DNA. TRBV21-1 is a known pseudogene. The CDR3 runs 15 residues. CDR3 bases: TGTGCCAGCAGGCCGGGGACAGGGTTCACAGATACGCAGTATTTT. Encoded protein: CASRPGTGFTDTQYF.

V usage is TRBV5-1 and J usage is TRBJ2-7; D ambiguous. Trimming cost V 0 bases and J 2 bases, with 12 bases left between them. Germline V gene data show CDR1 as SGHRS and CDR2 as YFSETQ. This CDR3 is 15 amino acids long. The chain's CDR3 is CASSLGRISPYEQYF. CDR3 nucleotide sequence: TGCGCCAGCAGCTTGGGGCGGATTTCCCCCTACGAGCAGTACTTC.

This clonotype was counted many times. V is TRBV4-1 and J is TRBJ2-7; possibly TRBD1 for D (6 bases). The CDR3 is made up of 15 amino acids. Germline V gives CDR1 MGHRA, CDR2 YSYEKL. V was trimmed by 2 bases and J by 2 bases, leaving 13 bases between them. The CDR3 is CASSQSPGDTYEQYF. CDR3 DNA: TGCGCCAGCAGCCAAAGCCCAGGGGACACCTACGAGCAGTACTTC.

This clonotype was observed at least ten times. The gene calls are TRBV10-3 and TRBJ1-3; no reliable D call. The CDR3 totals 14 residues. The germline gives CDR1 ENHRY, CDR2 SYGVKD. V was shortened by 4 bases and J by 2 bases, with 9 bases between the two germline ends. Here the CDR3 reads CAISVGGAGNTIYF. The DNA for the CDR3 is TGTGCCATCAGTGTCGGCGGCGCTGGAAACACCATATATTTT.

The V and J genes are TRBV3-1 and TRBJ2-7, with a tentative D call TRBD2 (6 bases). Trimming took 3 bases from V and 1 from J, leaving 13 bases between them. The CDR3 loop spans 15 amino acids. The germline V gene encodes CDR1 LGHDT and CDR2 YNNKEL (reference sequence). CDR3 residues: CASSHRGTPSYEQYF. As DNA, the CDR3 is TGTGCCAGCAGCCATCGGGGGACCCCTTCCTACGAGCAGTACTTC.

At least ten counts were recorded for this clonotype. The genes are TRBV2 and TRBJ2-1; D perhaps matches TRBD2 (6 bases). The germline V and J ends were trimmed by 10 bases and 10 bases, with 20 bases remaining between them. Germline V gene sequence: CDR1 SNHLY, CDR2 FYNNEI. The CDR3 runs to 13 residues. DNA for the CDR3: TGTGCCACCCCGGGGGTTAAGGCACGCGAGCAGTTCTTC. Its protein is CATPGVKAREQFF.

Many counts were recorded for this clonotype. This rearrangement joins TRBV12-5 to TRBJ1-1; 10 positions agree with TRBD1. Trimming at V came to 6 bases and at J to 2 bases, leaving 0 bases not matched to a gene. The CDR3 has 13 amino acids. Germline CDR1 reads LGHNT; CDR2 reads FRNRAP. This CDR3 reads CASGTGGNTEAFF. Here the CDR3 DNA reads TGTGCTAGTGGGACAGGGGGCAACACTGAAGCTTTCTTT.

As for this clonotype: With a much larger clone just one base away, this may be a read error. The CDR3 loop reads CASSAGTGNNEQHF. The CDR3, as DNA: TGCGCCAGCAGTGCCGGGACAGGGAACAACGAGCAGCACTTC. V and J are TRBV5-1 and TRBJ2-7; TRBD1 aligns across 9 bases. There are 14 residues in the CDR3. The germline gives CDR1 SGHRS, CDR2 YFSETQ.

This clonotype was seen many times. The chain links TRBV12-5 to TRBJ2-7; 7 nucleotides match TRBD1. The germline gives CDR1 LGHNT, CDR2 FRNRAP. With V trimmed by 0 bases and J by 4 bases, 6 bases remained unmatched. The CDR3 is 15 residues long. This CDR3 is CASGLVGGLRYEQYF. CDR3 nucleotides: TGTGCTAGTGGTTTGGTAGGGGGCCTAAGGTACGAGCAGTACTTC.

In its sample, this clonotype was seen many times. The chain recombines TRBV12-3 or TRBV12-4 with TRBJ2-1; D is unresolved. Trimming removed 7 bases at V and 0 bases at J, with 10 bases between. The CDR3 extends over 14 amino acids. In DNA form, the CDR3 reads TGTGCCAGCACCCAGCTGCTCTCCTACAATGAGCAGTTCTTC. As protein: CASTQLLSYNEQFF.

This clonotype was seen many times. The CDR3 region is CASSQAGGSDGYTF. In DNA, the CDR3 is TGTGCCAGCAGCCAGGCAGGGGGCAGCGATGGCTACACCTTC. The J gene is TRBJ1-2, the V gene TRBV3-1, with 8 positions matching TRBD1. Trimming at V came to 3 bases and at J to 6 bases, leaving 6 bases not matched to a gene. CDR1 is LGHDT, CDR2 YNNKEL, per germline (reference sequence). The CDR3 runs 14 residues.

This clonotype was counted between two and nine times. The chain has TRBV28 and TRBJ2-1, with unresolved D. CDR1 and CDR2 (germline): MDHEN, SYDVKM. The germline V and J ends were trimmed by 10 bases and 3 bases, with 19 bases remaining between them. CDR3 size: 15 residues. Here the CDR3 reads CATNPLGFGYNEQFF. As DNA, the CDR3 is TGTGCCACCAACCCCCTGGGTTTTGGCTACAATGAGCAGTTCTTC.

This clonotype was counted at least ten times. The V gene is TRBV7-8, the J gene TRBJ2-7; 8 bases agree with TRBD2. The germline CDR1 and CDR2 sequences are SGHVS and FQNEAQ. The J segment lost 2 bases and the V segment lost 7 bases, leaving 10 bases of the junction unmatched. CDR3 length: 15 residues. The chain's CDR3 is CASIESGSLTYEQYF. The CDR3, as DNA: TGTGCCAGCATCGAAAGCGGGAGCCTTACCTACGAGCAGTACTTC.

This clonotype has a count of ten or more. The V and J genes are TRBV27 and TRBJ2-6; D remains ambiguous. The CDR3 has 14 residues. Germline V CDR1 and CDR2: MNHEY, SMNVEV (reference sequence). The germline V and J ends were trimmed by 3 bases and 4 bases, with 7 bases remaining between them. This CDR3 is CASSFLGGANVLTF. Written as DNA, the CDR3 is TGTGCCAGCAGTTTTTTAGGAGGGGCCAACGTCCTGACTTTC.

This clonotype has just a few counts. This chain joins TRBV4-3 and TRBJ1-4; 12 bases fit TRBD1. The germline gives CDR1 LGHNA, CDR2 YSLEER. The CDR3 loop spans 20 amino acids. Trimming at V came to 3 bases and at J to 6 bases, leaving 17 bases not matched to a gene. CDR3 in amino acids: CASSHNFPGQGASRDEKLFF. The CDR3, as DNA: TGCGCCAGCAGCCATAATTTCCCGGGACAGGGGGCGTCGAGAGATGAAAAACTGTTTTTT.

This clonotype was seen repeatedly, ten times or more. The gene calls are TRBV7-9 and TRBJ1-4; the D is unclear. The CDR3 extends over 16 amino acids. The germline V gene encodes CDR1 SEHNR and CDR2 FQNEAQ (reference sequence). With 3 bases removed from V and 6 bases from J, the gap between germline ends came to 17 bases. CDR3 coding DNA: TGTGCCAGCAGCTTCCGCGCCGGGTCTTTGGATGAAAAACTGTTTTTT. Translating gives CASSFRAGSLDEKLFF.

V usage is TRBV12-3 or TRBV12-4 and J usage is TRBJ2-1, with 9 bases that match TRBD2. The CDR3 has 17 residues. The V and J ends lost 3 bases and 2 bases, in that order; junction bases with no gene match: 8. The CDR3 loop is CASSFPGLAPTYNEQFF. The CDR3 DNA follows: TGTGCCAGCAGTTTTCCCGGACTAGCGCCCACCTACAATGAGCAGTTCTTC.

In regard to this clonotype: Just one base apart from a much larger clone, this may be a read error. Given the absence of the conserved phenylalanine or tryptophan at the CDR3 end, a read error is likely. The genes are TRBV12-3 or TRBV12-4 and TRBJ2-4, with D unresolved. This CDR3 region has 15 residues. Trimming stripped 3 bases from V and 0 bases from J, with 9 bases between. CDR3 DNA sequence: TGTGCCAGCAGTTTTGTTCCCCTAGCCAAAAACATTCAGTACGTC. This translates into CASSFVPLAKNIQYV.

The gene calls are TRBV3-1 and TRBJ2-7, with D possibly TRBD2 on 6 matching bases. The V end was cut by 1 base, the J end by 10 bases, with 14 bases between. This CDR3 has 13 amino acids. CDR1 and CDR2 (germline): LGHDT, YNNKEL (reference sequence). The CDR3 DNA is TGTGCCAGCAGCCAAGTGATCGGGGGTCATCAGTACTTC. Its translation is CASSQVIGGHQYF.

This rearrangement joins TRBV6-5 to TRBJ2-5, with 12 nucleotides matching TRBD1. Germline V gene sequence: CDR1 MNHEY, CDR2 SVGAGI. V lost 2 bases, J lost 4 bases, and 5 bases stayed unmatched. The CDR3 extends over 16 amino acids. The CDR3 nucleotides are TGTGCCAGCAGTTACGAAGGGACAGGGGGCGCAGAGACCCAGTACTTC. Protein product: CASSYEGTGGAETQYF.

This clonotype showed up many times. The V and J genes are TRBV5-1 and TRBJ2-1; tentatively, D is TRBD2 (6 bases). Germline assignment: CDR1 SGHRS and CDR2 YFSETQ. Trimming removed 1 base at V and 0 bases at J, with 14 bases between. The CDR3 has 17 amino acids. CDR3: CASSLLDYLTSYNEQFF. The CDR3 region has the DNA TGCGCCAGCAGCTTGTTGGACTACCTAACCTCCTACAATGAGCAGTTCTTC.